One and the same sample provided the 30 T cell receptor beta chains below, sequenced in a study of CD8 T cells in ankylosing spondylitis. Study observations and caveats: Ankylosing spondylitis blood appeared to carry a characteristic TCR beta motif of fewer than 10 highly homologous variants.

Their antigens remain unidentified. Each CDR3 protein gets one entry after TCRdb re-called the 5' RACE reads with MiXCR. The table includes around 440,000 distinct CDR3 sequences, 15% to 20% detected once. Sequenced input: blood, either unsorted or a sorted T cell fraction (not recorded which). The origin of the receptors is a male donor with ankylosing spondylitis.

The chain joins TRBV28 to TRBJ2-2, with D perhaps TRBD1 (5 bases). Germline loops: CDR1 MDHEN, CDR2 SYDVKM. This CDR3 is built from 14 residues. V was shortened by 6 bases and J by 3 bases, with 11 bases between the two germline ends. The CDR3 reads CASRKGLYTGELFF. Here the CDR3 DNA reads TGTGCCAGCAGGAAGGGGCTGTACACCGGGGAGCTGTTTTTT.

CDR3 DNA: TGTGCCAGCACCCCCGGTCAGGGGAGCACTGAAGCTTTCTTT. Translation: CASTPGQGSTEAFF. The J gene is TRBJ1-1, the V gene TRBV12-3 or TRBV12-4; D may be TRBD1 (6 bases). V lost 7 bases to trimming and J lost 4 bases, with 16 bases between them. This CDR3 has 14 residues.

This clonotype came up once. The V and J genes are TRBV5-1 and TRBJ2-3, with TRBD2 matching 10 bases. The V gene's germline CDR1 is SGHRS and CDR2 YFSETQ. V dropped 2 bases and J dropped 5; count of bases not matched to a gene: 5. There are 15 residues in the CDR3. The CDR3 loop is CASSFGLAVEDTQYF. The CDR3, as DNA: TGCGCCAGCAGCTTCGGACTAGCGGTGGAAGATACGCAGTATTTT.

This clonotype was counted at least ten times. This chain connects TRBV20-1 to TRBJ1-2, with 7 bases fitting TRBD1. Germline lookup yields CDR1 DFQATT and CDR2 SNEGSKA (reference sequence). V lost 6 bases, J lost 1 base, and 2 bases stayed unmatched. The CDR3 length is 12 residues. CDR3 region: CSARQGNYGYTF. CDR3 coding DNA: TGCAGTGCGAGACAGGGTAACTATGGCTACACCTTC.

The chain couples TRBV18 to TRBJ1-1; a possible D gene is TRBD1 (6 bases). Per the germline V gene, CDR1 is KGHSH and CDR2 is LQKENI. The CDR3 spans 14 residues. The V and J ends lost 5 bases and 4 bases respectively, with 14 bases between them. This chain's CDR3 is CASSEIRGSTEAFF. In nucleotides, the CDR3 is TGTGCCAGCTCAGAGATAAGGGGGAGCACTGAAGCTTTCTTT.

The rearrangement links TRBV7-2 to TRBJ2-1, with D possibly being TRBD2 (5 bases). This CDR3 region has 13 residues. Per the germline V gene, CDR1 is SGHTA and CDR2 is FQGNSA. Trimming removed 5 bases from V and 7 bases from J, with 12 bases in between. The CDR3 DNA follows: TGTGCCAGCAGCCCCAGAGGCGGGAATGAGCAGTTCTTC. It translates to CASSPRGGNEQFF. Full variable domain (outside the CDR3, taken from reference TRBV7-2 and TRBJ2-1): GAGVSQSPSNKVTEKGKDVELRCDPISGHTALYWYRQSLGQGLEFLIYFQGNSAPDKSGLPSDRFSAERTGGSVSTLTIQRTQQEDSAVYLCASSPRGGNEQFFGPGTRLTVL.

The chain has TRBV4-3 and TRBJ2-7; D may match TRBD1 or TRBD2 (5 bases each). The CDR3 is 11 residues long. The V end was cut by 4 bases, the J end by 6 bases, with 7 bases between. Germline-derived CDR1 and CDR2 are LGHNA and YSLEER. CDR3 sequence reads: CASSRGSEQYF. In DNA form, the CDR3 reads TGCGCCAGCAGCCGGGGGTCCGAGCAGTACTTC.

The chain combines TRBV2 with TRBJ1-2, with D perhaps matching TRBD1 (6 bases). The V gene's germline CDR1 is SNHLY and CDR2 FYNNEI. The CDR3 runs to 14 residues. V gave up 4 bases and J gave up 4 bases, with 13 bases separating them. CDR3 in amino acids: CASSALDSSYGYTF. The CDR3, as DNA: TGTGCCAGCAGTGCCTTGGACAGCTCCTATGGCTACACCTTC.

This clonotype has a handful of counts. CDR3 region: CASSPGASYERQYF. CDR3 DNA sequence: TGTGCCAGCAGCCCCGGGGCAAGCTACGAGCGGCAGTACTTC. The V and J genes are TRBV5-6 and TRBJ2-7; D tentatively reads TRBD1 or TRBD2 (5 bases each). The germline CDR1 and CDR2 sequences are SGHDT and YYEEEE. Trimming took off 4 bases at V and 9 bases at J, with 20 bases between the two ends. The CDR3 totals 14 residues.

The chain combines TRBV10-3 with TRBJ2-7; 8 nucleotides align to TRBD1. This CDR3 is 16 amino acids long. The V gene's germline CDR1 is ENHRY and CDR2 SYGVKD. Trimming took 3 bases from V and 0 from J; bases not matched to a gene: 7. The CDR3 DNA is TGTGCCATCAGTGAATGGCAGGGGGCCAACTCCTACGAGCAGTACTTC. It is translated as CAISEWQGANSYEQYF.

This clonotype was detected only a few times. V and J are TRBV11-2 and TRBJ2-1; weak D call: TRBD2 (7 bases). From germline, CDR1 is SGHAT and CDR2 FQNNGV. This CDR3 comprises 15 residues. Trimming took 4 bases from V and 8 from J, leaving 18 bases between them. This CDR3 is CASSSLRGAQHEQFF. CDR3 DNA: TGTGCCAGCAGCTCTCTTCGGGGGGCGCAGCATGAGCAGTTCTTC.

This clonotype has at least ten counts. The chain couples TRBV5-1 to TRBJ2-1; 14 bases align to TRBD2. The ends lost 4 bases at V and 10 bases at J; junction bases unmatched: 13. Looked up from germline, CDR1 is SGHRS and CDR2 is YFSETQ. CDR3 length equals 17 residues. The CDR3 region has the DNA TGCGCCAGCAGCCTGACTAGCGGGGGGGCCTCGGGTGAAGAGCAGTTCTTC. It translates to CASSLTSGGASGEEQFF.

This clonotype was seen a handful of times. The rearrangement joins TRBV14 to TRBJ1-3; tentative D call: TRBD1 (5 bases). The CDR3 runs to 16 residues. V shed 2 bases and J shed 0 bases, with 11 bases lying between them. In germline, CDR1 is SGHDN, CDR2 FVKESK. The CDR3 bases are TGTGCCAGCAGCCAACCCGGGACTCTCTCTGGAAACACCATATATTTT. The encoded protein is CASSQPGTLSGNTIYF. Drawing the rest from reference TRBV14 and TRBJ1-3, the complete variable domain is EAGVTQFPSHSVIEKGQTVTLRCDPISGHDNLYWYRRVMGKEIKFLLHFVKESKQDESGMPNNRFLAERTGGTYSTLKVQPAELEDSGVYFCASSQPGTLSGNTIYFGEGSWLTVV.

Only a few counts were recorded for this clonotype. The chain links TRBV7-9 to TRBJ1-2, with D hard to call. Germline V gene lookup returns CDR1 SEHNR and CDR2 FQNEAQ (reference sequence). V dropped 1 base and J dropped 7 bases, with 10 bases sitting between them. The CDR3 spans 13 residues. Written as DNA, the CDR3 is TGTGCCAGCAGCTTAGGAACCACCGGTGGCTACACCTTC. It encodes CASSLGTTGGYTF. Full variable domain (outside the CDR3, taken from reference TRBV7-9 and TRBJ1-2): DTGVSQNPRHKITKRGQNVTFRCDPISEHNRLYWYRQTLGQGPEFLTYFQNEAQLEKSRLLSDRFSAERPKGSFSTLEIQRTEQGDSAMYLCASSLGTTGGYTFGSGTRLTVV.

The chain carries TRBV20-1 and TRBJ2-7; 10 bases map to TRBD2. The CDR3 is 15 amino acids. The junction had 9 bases not matched to a gene; V was cut back by 5 bases and J by 2 bases. CDR1 DFQATT and CDR2 SNEGSKA come from the germline V gene (reference sequence). DNA of the CDR3: TGCAGTGCTGGATATCCTAGCGGGAGTGCCTACGAGCAGTACTTC. Amino acid sequence: CSAGYPSGSAYEQYF.

There are a few counts of this clonotype. This chain uses TRBV6-2 or TRBV6-3 with TRBJ2-7, with 8 nucleotides matching TRBD2. Germline CDR1 is MNHEY and CDR2 is SVGEGT. V shed 5 bases and J 3 bases; nucleotides not matched to a gene: 6. The CDR3 has 14 amino acids. CDR3 DNA sequence: TGTGCCAGCAGTCGCGTAGCGGGGCTCTACGAGCAGTACTTC. It encodes CASSRVAGLYEQYF.

This chain links TRBV19 with TRBJ2-1; D is ambiguous. The V gene's germline CDR1 is LNHDA and CDR2 SQIVND (reference sequence). V was clipped by 4 bases and J by 8 bases, with 12 bases between them. CDR3 length: 13 residues. CDR3 protein: CASSSRLFDEQFF. The CDR3 nucleotides are TGTGCCAGTAGTAGCCGTCTATTCGATGAGCAGTTCTTC. Variable domain in full (rest from reference TRBV19 and TRBJ2-1): DGGITQSPKYLFRKEGQNVTLSCEQNLNHDAMYWYRQDPGQGLRLIYYSQIVNDFQKGDIAEGYSVSREKKESFPLTVTSAQKNPTAFYLCASSSRLFDEQFFGPGTRLTVL.

This clonotype was detected a few times. The gene calls are TRBV6-1 and TRBJ2-7; unclear D gene. Germline assignment: CDR1 MNHNS and CDR2 SASEGT. The CDR3 loop spans 13 amino acids. Trimming removed 5 bases at V and 4 bases at J, with 12 bases between. CDR3 region: CASSRTVGYEQYF. Here the CDR3 DNA reads TGTGCCAGCAGTCGGACGGTGGGGTACGAGCAGTACTTC.

V is TRBV27 and J is TRBJ2-7; possibly TRBD2 for D (5 bases). Germline CDR1 reads MNHEY; CDR2 reads SMNVEV (reference sequence). The V end was cut by 9 bases, the J end by 0 bases, with 12 bases between. The CDR3 runs to 13 residues. The CDR3: CASMAGLSYEQYF. DNA for the CDR3: TGTGCCAGTATGGCGGGCCTCTCCTACGAGCAGTACTTC.

This clonotype was detected a few times. V usage is TRBV7-9 and J usage is TRBJ1-2, with 9 bases identical to TRBD1. With V trimmed by 5 bases and J by 4 bases, 8 bases remained unmatched. The CDR3 runs to 15 residues. Germline CDR1 and CDR2: SEHNR and FQNEAQ (reference sequence). CDR3: CASSTRQGVLYGYTF. The CDR3 region has the DNA TGTGCCAGCAGCACCCGACAGGGGGTACTCTATGGCTACACCTTC.

V is TRBV12-3 or TRBV12-4 and J is TRBJ1-1; 10 nucleotides align to TRBD1. The trim removed 3 bases at V and 4 bases at J, leaving 5 bases unmatched. This CDR3 contains 15 residues. The CDR3 nucleotides are TGTGCCAGCAGTTTCTGGACAGGGGGAATCACTGAAGCTTTCTTT. Its protein is CASSFWTGGITEAFF.

This clonotype was detected only a few times. The chain employs TRBV3-1 and TRBJ2-5, with 9 bases that match TRBD1. The CDR3 is 16 residues long. V lost 1 base and J lost 0; bases outside the gene matches: 3. Germline CDR1 is LGHDT and CDR2 is YNNKEL (reference sequence). CDR3 residues: CASSQGGTGYQETQYF. The CDR3 region has the DNA TGTGCCAGCAGCCAAGGTGGGACAGGGTACCAAGAGACCCAGTACTTC.

This clonotype was detected a few times. The rearrangement uses TRBV5-1 and TRBJ1-4, with 7 bases matching TRBD1. The CDR3 has 14 amino acids. J was trimmed by 4 bases and V by 4 bases; bases with no gene match: 4. Germline V CDR1 and CDR2: SGHRS, YFSETQ. Here the CDR3 reads CASSLDRVNEKLFF. The CDR3 region has the DNA TGCGCCAGCAGCCTAGACAGGGTTAATGAAAAACTGTTTTTT.

This clonotype was recorded many times. The chain has TRBV30 and TRBJ1-1; D not resolved. Trimming pared 2 bases from V and 6 bases from J, leaving 7 bases between. CDR1 and CDR2 from the germline V gene are GTSNPN and SVGIG (reference sequence). This CDR3 comprises 11 residues. The CDR3 DNA is TGTGCCTGGAGTTGGGAGGCTGAAGCTTTCTTT. Its translation: CAWSWEAEAFF.

This clonotype turned up a few times. This chain links TRBV18 with TRBJ2-1; unclear D gene. Germline lookup yields CDR1 KGHSH and CDR2 LQKENI. Trimming stripped 0 bases from V and 4 bases from J, with 10 bases between. The CDR3 is made up of 15 amino acids. Here the CDR3 reads CASSPPSSPYNEQFF. The CDR3 region has the DNA TGTGCCAGCTCACCACCGAGTTCCCCATACAATGAGCAGTTCTTC.

This clonotype has more than one count but fewer than ten. The chain uses TRBV7-9 and TRBJ1-3; D may be TRBD1 (5 bases). The CDR3 is made up of 15 amino acids. Per germline, CDR1 SEHNR and CDR2 FQNEAQ (reference sequence). Trimming removed 2 bases from V and 0 bases from J, with 8 bases in between. The CDR3 reads CASSLSGTSGNTIYF. The CDR3 DNA sequence: TGTGCCAGCAGCTTATCAGGGACCTCTGGAAACACCATATATTTT.

CDR3: CASSFGHKETQYF. CDR3 coding DNA: TGTGCCAGCAGCTTTGGCCACAAAGAGACCCAGTACTTC. The chain links TRBV7-7 to TRBJ2-5; no firm D call. This CDR3 contains 13 residues. The ends were cut back, 3 bases at V and 3 bases at J, with 8 bases in the middle. The germline V gene has CDR1 SSHAT and CDR2 FNYEAQ (reference sequence).

This clonotype was seen ten or more times. This chain connects TRBV20-1 to TRBJ1-5; 7 positions agree with TRBD1. The CDR3 runs to 16 residues. Germline values: CDR1 DFQATT, CDR2 SNEGSKA (reference sequence). V trimming: 0 bases; J trimming: 4 bases; junction bases outside the gene matches: 9. CDR3 in DNA: TGCAGTGCTAGAGATCTCGCTAAGGACAGGAATCAGCCCCAGCATTTT. The encoded protein is CSARDLAKDRNQPQHF.

This clonotype was detected a few times. CDR3 DNA: TGCGCCAGCAGCCAAGGGACTGGCCAAGGTACCCAGTACTTC. Residues: CASSQGTGQGTQYF. The chain has TRBV10-2 and TRBJ2-5, with a possible D match to TRBD2 (6 bases). Trimming pared 6 bases from V and 8 bases from J, leaving 19 bases between. CDR1 is WSHSY, CDR2 SAAADI, per germline. The CDR3 runs 14 residues.

The chain recombines TRBV19 with TRBJ2-1; TRBD1 agrees at 10 bases. Germline CDR1 reads LNHDA; CDR2 reads SQIVND (reference sequence). The CDR3 totals 15 residues. V lost 3 bases to trimming and J lost 4 bases; unmatched junction nucleotides: 3. Here the CDR3 DNA reads TGTGCCAGTAGTATGGGACAGGGGCGGTACAATGAGCAGTTCTTC. This encodes CASSMGQGRYNEQFF. Combining the CDR3 with reference TRBV19 and TRBJ2-1 gives the whole variable domain DGGITQSPKYLFRKEGQNVTLSCEQNLNHDAMYWYRQDPGQGLRLIYYSQIVNDFQKGDIAEGYSVSREKKESFPLTVTSAQKNPTAFYLCASSMGQGRYNEQFFGPGTRLTVL.